The 18 T cell receptor beta chains presented below share a single source sample, sequenced in a study of T cells in women clearing cervical HPV infection. Data came from immunoSEQ multiplex PCR; TCRdb stores just in-frame clones and leaves some out. The sample table includes fewer than 30,000 clones. Sequencing was performed on blood buffy coat. These receptors originate from a woman between 18 and 75 years old with a cervical HPV16 infection that either progressed to CIN3+ or cleared (not recorded which).

CDR3 sequence: CASSQEFTGSYEQYF. The CDR3 bases that were read are TGTGCCAGCAGCCAAGAGTTTACTGGCTCCTACGAG. This chain connects TRBV4-2 to TRBJ2-7; D ambiguous. With the read ending 3 residues before the CDR3 end, the germline J gene is used to fill in that end. This CDR3 is 15 amino acids long. V lost 0 bases and J 0 bases, leaving 9 bases between the germline ends. In germline, CDR1 is LGHNA, CDR2 YNFKEQ.

To note about this clone: The read ends 3 residues early relative to the CDR3; the germline J gene fills the gap. The V call is TRBV2, the J call TRBJ2-1; 7 nucleotides align to TRBD2. Germline CDR1 reads SNHLY; CDR2 reads FYNNEI. V lost 6 bases to trimming and J lost 5 bases; unmatched junction nucleotides: 4. The CDR3 spans 13 residues. CDR3 region: CASRREPHNEQFF. CDR3 bases read: TGTGCCAGCAGGCGGGAGCCCCACAATGAG.

Remarks on this clone: Read coverage stops 3 residues before the CDR3 terminus; the germline J gene supplies the remainder. The chain has TRBV6-1 and TRBJ2-7; D is uncertain. The CDR3 runs 12 residues. Looked up from germline, CDR1 is MNHNS and CDR2 is SASEGT. Trimming took 3 bases from V and 5 from J, leaving 8 bases between them. Incomplete CDR3 DNA: TGTGCCAGCAGTGATTATAGGGACGAG. Translation gives CASSDYRDE. From start to end, the CDR3 is CASSDYRDEQYF.

Note on this clone: The CDR3 end falls 3 residues outside the read, so it is completed with the germline J gene. This chain uses TRBV5-5 with TRBJ1-1, with a possible D match to TRBD1 (5 bases). Germline CDR1 is SGHKS and CDR2 is YYEKEE (reference sequence). This CDR3 spans 15 amino acids. Trimming removed 4 bases at V and 1 base at J, with 14 bases between. The CDR3 DNA, read in part, is TGTGCCAGCAGCCCACCGGTGAGGGGGAACACTGAA. This translates into CASSPPVRGNTE. The entire CDR3 protein is CASSPPVRGNTEAFF.

Of note for this clone: Read sequence stops 3 residues before the CDR3 end, and the germline J gene provides the missing end. The chain uses TRBV2 and TRBJ2-3; possibly TRBD2 for D (6 bases). Trimming took 10 bases from V and 0 from J, leaving 17 bases between them. This CDR3 is 15 amino acids long. The germline CDR1 and CDR2 sequences are SNHLY and FYNNEI. The CDR3 reads CATRRGGTSTDTQYF. CDR3 DNA (partial): TGTGCCACGCGGCGGGGCGGGACTAGCACAGATACG.

Remarks on this clone: The read finishes 3 residues shy of the CDR3 end, and the germline J gene is used to complete it. This chain connects TRBV7-9 to TRBJ2-7; no clear D. CDR3 length: 13 residues. CDR1 and CDR2 (germline): SEHNR, FQNEAQ (reference sequence). V dropped 0 bases and J dropped 3 bases, with 6 bases sitting between them. The CDR3 sequence: CASSLANFYEQYF. The covered CDR3 bases are TGTGCCAGCAGCTTAGCCAATTTCTACGAG. Filled out from reference TRBV7-9 and TRBJ2-7, the complete variable domain reads DTGVSQNPRHKITKRGQNVTFRCDPISEHNRLYWYRQTLGQGPEFLTYFQNEAQLEKSRLLSDRFSAERPKGSFSTLEIQRTEQGDSAMYLCASSLANFYEQYFGPGTRLTVT.

Notes on this clone: The read ends 3 residues early relative to the CDR3; the germline J gene fills the gap. This chain links TRBV29-1 with TRBJ2-3, with 7 bases fitting TRBD2. Germline V lookup: CDR1 SQVTM, CDR2 ANQGSEA. With 7 bases clipped from V and 0 bases from J, the junction kept 4 bases outside the gene matches. This CDR3 has 13 residues. The covered CDR3 bases are TGCAGCGGGGGGGGACGCAGCACAGATACG. This codes for CSGGGRSTDT. The full CDR3 reads CSGGGRSTDTQYF.

For this clone: Read sequence stops 3 residues before the CDR3 end, and the germline J gene provides the missing end. The chain combines TRBV20-1 with TRBJ2-3; D might be TRBD2 (6 bases). The CDR3 covers 15 residues. CDR1 is DFQATT, CDR2 SNEGSKA, per germline (reference sequence). V was shortened by 5 bases and J by 2 bases, with 17 bases between the two germline ends. CDR3 region: CSAAPRLGLTDTQYF. The DNA read from the CDR3 is TGCAGTGCTGCCCCGAGACTAGGCCTCACAGATACG.

Points on this clone: The CDR3 is cut off 3 residues early in the read; its end comes from the germline J gene. This chain links TRBV5-1 with TRBJ2-3; D perhaps matches TRBD2 (6 bases). Germline CDR1 SGHRS, CDR2 YFSETQ. The V end was cut by 4 bases, the J end by 1 base, with 16 bases between. CDR3 length equals 16 residues. CDR3 bases read: TGCGCCAGCAGCCAACAGGACTATCGGGGCACAGATACG. It specifies CASSQQDYRGTDT. The entire CDR3 reads CASSQQDYRGTDTQYF.

The CDR3 bases that were read are TGTGCCAGCAGCTTAATCTCGGGGGCCGGGGAG. Protein: CASSLISGAGE. The complete CDR3 protein is CASSLISGAGELFF. The chain carries TRBV11-2 and TRBJ2-2, with D perhaps TRBD2 (6 bases). Coverage ceases 3 residues before the CDR3 finishes, and the germline J gene fills in the end. Trimming shortened V by 2 bases and J by 6 bases, and 10 bases separated the two germline ends. This CDR3 is 14 amino acids long. Germline V gene data show CDR1 as SGHAT and CDR2 as FQNNGV. The whole variable domain, remainder taken from reference TRBV11-2 and TRBJ2-2, is EAGVAQSPRYKIIEKRQSVAFWCNPISGHATLYWYQQILGQGPKLLIQFQNNGVVDDSQLPKDRFSAERLKGVDSTLKIQPAKLEDSAVYLCASSLISGAGELFFGEGSRLTVL.

About this clone: The read halts 3 residues ahead of the CDR3 end, with the missing end drawn from the germline J gene. This chain connects TRBV20-1 to TRBJ2-3; 12 bases are shared with TRBD2. The CDR3 consists of 15 residues. Germline CDR1 DFQATT, CDR2 SNEGSKA (reference sequence). The trim removed 3 bases at V and 3 bases at J, leaving 4 bases unmatched. The CDR3 protein is CSASLAGGLTDTQYF. The CDR3 DNA, read in part, is TGCAGTGCTAGTCTAGCGGGGGGGTTGACAGATACG.

Comment on this clone: The read ends 3 residues shy of where the CDR3 ends; the end is completed using the germline J gene. J is TRBJ1-5 and V is TRBV7-2; weak D call: TRBD1 (6 bases). V lost 0 bases, J lost 5 bases, and 8 bases lay in between. Germline lookup yields CDR1 SGHTA and CDR2 FQGNSA. There are 14 residues in the CDR3. CDR3 bases read: TGTGCCAGCAGCTTAGCCCCAGGGGATCAGCCC. Translated, it gives CASSLAPGDQP. The full CDR3 is CASSLAPGDQPQHF.

Details on this clone: The read comes to an end 3 residues before the CDR3 does, leaving the germline J gene to fill in the end. This chain connects TRBV27 to TRBJ2-2, with 8 nucleotides matching TRBD2. The V segment lost 7 bases and the J segment 0 bases; nucleotides outside the gene matches: 4. Germline CDR1 reads MNHEY; CDR2 reads SMNVEV (reference sequence). This CDR3 is 15 amino acids long. The CDR3 sequence is CASNPTSANTGELFF. The sequenced part of the CDR3 DNA is TGTGCCAGCAACCCGACTAGCGCGAACACCGGGGAG.

Concerning this clone: The read ends 3 residues shy of where the CDR3 ends; the end is completed using the germline J gene. The J gene is TRBJ2-2, the V gene TRBV29-1; maybe TRBD1 (6 bases). The CDR3 covers 11 residues. The V and J ends lost 8 bases and 3 bases respectively, with 7 bases between them. Germline loops: CDR1 SQVTM, CDR2 ANQGSEA. The CDR3 bases that were read are TGCAGCTACAGGGACACCGGGGAG. Its protein is CSYRDTGE. The whole CDR3 sequence reads CSYRDTGELFF.

CDR3 DNA, as far as it was read: TGTGCCAGCAGCACCTCGACAGGCGAG. Its protein is CASSTSTGE. The whole CDR3 region reads CASSTSTGEQYF. The chain links TRBV7-9 to TRBJ2-7; TRBD1 might be the D (6 bases). Read sequence stops 3 residues before the CDR3 end, and the germline J gene provides the missing end. The V end was cut by 5 bases, the J end by 6 bases, with 11 bases between. CDR3 length: 12 residues. Germline V lookup: CDR1 SEHNR, CDR2 FQNEAQ (reference sequence).

A remark on this clone: The CDR3 goes on 3 residues after the read ends, and that part is filled in from the germline J gene. The chain uses TRBV10-3 and TRBJ2-2; D gene ambiguous. This CDR3 comprises 14 residues. V was pared by 3 bases and J by 1 base, with 6 bases between. Germline lookup yields CDR1 ENHRY and CDR2 SYGVKD. The CDR3 region is CAISEFGNTGELFF. The covered CDR3 bases are TGTGCCATCAGTGAATTCGGGAACACCGGGGAG.

To note about this clone: The read stops 3 residues short of the end of the CDR3; the missing end is completed from the germline J gene. V gene TRBV18 combines with J gene TRBJ1-1; a weak D match, TRBD1 (6 bases). V lost 3 bases to trimming and J lost 0 bases, with 8 bases between them. This CDR3 has 14 residues. The germline V gene has CDR1 KGHSH and CDR2 LQKENI. The CDR3 loop reads CASSPRGMNTEAFF. The part of the CDR3 DNA that was read is TGTGCCAGCTCACCCAGGGGAATGAACACTGAA.

For this clone: The sequence runs out 3 residues before the end of the CDR3; the remainder is reconstructed from the germline J gene. The chain carries TRBV29-1 and TRBJ2-7; no clear D. The V end was cut by 1 base, the J end by 2 bases, with 6 bases between. Germline V CDR1 and CDR2: SQVTM, ANQGSEA. The CDR3 loop spans 12 amino acids. CDR3 DNA (partial): TGCAGCGTTGAAGGTCCAGCCTACGAG. This gives the protein CSVEGPAYE. The full CDR3 reads CSVEGPAYEQYF.